One and the same sample provided the 30 T cell receptor beta chains below, sequenced in a study of blood T cell repertoires in COVID-19. Here immunoSEQ multiplex PCR was the method, and the copy in TCRdb shows in-frame clones only, minus some. The profile shows some 110,000 clones, over 60% of them singletons. The sample comprised peripheral blood. The receptors shown here come from a man in his sixties or seventies with acute or convalescent COVID-19.

The rearrangement joins TRBV5-1 to TRBJ2-7; a weak D match, TRBD1 (5 bases). Germline V gene lookup returns CDR1 SGHRS and CDR2 YFSETQ. V shed 4 bases and J shed 2 bases, with 10 bases lying between them. The CDR3 runs 13 residues. CDR3 loop: CASSPDKPYEQYF. The CDR3 region has the DNA TGCGCCAGCAGCCCGGACAAGCCCTACGAGCAGTACTTC.

V gene TRBV4-2 combines with J gene TRBJ1-2; D is ambiguous. This CDR3 is built from 15 residues. The germline V and J ends were trimmed by 1 base and 0 bases, with 9 bases remaining between them. Per the germline V gene, CDR1 is LGHNA and CDR2 is YNFKEQ. The CDR3 nucleotides read TGTGCCAGCAGCCAAGCACTGATCACTAACTATGGCTACACCTTC. Its protein is CASSQALITNYGYTF.

The V call is TRBV9, the J call TRBJ1-2, with D possibly matching TRBD1 (6 bases). V was cut by 0 bases and J by 8 bases, with 11 bases left in between. CDR3 length equals 13 residues. CDR1 is SGDLS and CDR2 is YYNGEE in the germline V gene. Here the CDR3 reads CASSVDWGRGYTF. CDR3 nucleotides: TGTGCCAGCAGCGTAGACTGGGGGCGAGGCTACACCTTC.

The chain carries TRBV7-2 and TRBJ1-3; D gene ambiguous. Germline V gene data show CDR1 as SGHTA and CDR2 as FQGNSA. Trimming shortened V by 3 bases and J by 0 bases, and 9 bases separated the two germline ends. CDR3 length: 15 amino acids. The CDR3 region is CASSLSGSSGNTIYF. CDR3 bases: TGTGCCAGCAGCTTGAGCGGGAGCTCTGGAAACACCATATATTTT. The whole variable domain, filled in from reference TRBV7-2 and TRBJ1-3, reads GAGVSQSPSNKVTEKGKDVELRCDPISGHTALYWYRQSLGQGLEFLIYFQGNSAPDKSGLPSDRFSAERTGGSVSTLTIQRTQQEDSAVYLCASSLSGSSGNTIYFGEGSWLTVV.

CDR3 sequence: CASSQDVLNTEAFF. The CDR3 DNA is TGTGCCAGCAGCCAAGACGTCCTTAACACTGAAGCTTTCTTT. The rearrangement uses TRBV3-1 (or the pseudogene TRBV3-2) and TRBJ1-1; no clear D gene. Germline V gene lookup returns CDR1 LGHDT and CDR2 YNNKEL (reference sequence). The CDR3 runs 14 residues. V was clipped by 0 bases and J by 2 bases, with 7 bases between them.

J is TRBJ2-2 and V is TRBV7-2, with D possibly matching TRBD2 (6 bases). CDR3 length: 14 amino acids. Looked up from germline, CDR1 is SGHTA and CDR2 is FQGNSA. Trimming pared 4 bases from V and 7 bases from J, leaving 13 bases between. DNA of the CDR3: TGTGCCAGCAGCTCGGGAGTGGGGCTCGGGGAGCTGTTTTTT. Its protein product is CASSSGVGLGELFF.

The rearrangement links TRBV9 to TRBJ1-3; tentatively, D is TRBD1 (5 bases). The CDR3 loop spans 17 amino acids. The germline gives CDR1 SGDLS, CDR2 YYNGEE. Trimming cost V 0 bases and J 3 bases, with 16 bases left between them. This chain's CDR3 is CASSVAGEALGGNTIYF. DNA of the CDR3: TGTGCCAGCAGCGTAGCGGGGGAAGCTCTTGGTGGAAACACCATATATTTT.

The chain recombines TRBV3-1 (or the pseudogene TRBV3-2) with TRBJ1-2; TRBD1 is a possible D gene (5 bases). The V end lost 0 bases, the J end lost 8 bases, and 13 bases lay between the germline ends. CDR1 LGHDT and CDR2 YNNKEL come from the germline V gene (reference sequence). CDR3 size: 14 residues. Here the CDR3 DNA reads TGTGCCAGCAGCCAAGATGCAGGGATCCGAGGCTACACCTTC. Its protein is CASSQDAGIRGYTF.

The gene calls are TRBV28 and TRBJ1-1; TRBD1 is a possible D gene (5 bases). CDR1 and CDR2 (germline): MDHEN, SYDVKM. The CDR3 runs 16 residues. Trimming removed 6 bases from V and 7 bases from J, with 24 bases in between. The CDR3 DNA reads TGTGCCAGCAGCTCCGGGGGAGGGTCCTTGGGTAATGAAGCTTTCTTT. Its translation: CASSSGGGSLGNEAFF.

The gene calls are TRBV19 and TRBJ2-7; 8 nucleotides agree with TRBD1. After removal of 4 bases from V and 5 bases from J, the junction contained 7 bases not matched to a gene. CDR1 LNHDA and CDR2 SQIVND come from the germline V gene (reference sequence). This CDR3 contains 14 residues. CDR3 loop: CASSTWDRSDEQYF. The CDR3, as DNA: TGTGCCAGTAGTACCTGGGACAGGTCCGACGAGCAGTACTTC.

The V gene is TRBV7-2, the J gene TRBJ2-7, with 12 bases lining up with TRBD2. Per the germline V gene, CDR1 is SGHTA and CDR2 is FQGNSA. The CDR3 runs to 15 residues. J gave up 7 bases and V 5 bases, and 9 bases lay outside the gene matches. The CDR3 DNA reads as TGTGCCAGCAGCGCGAGGACTAGCGGGACAGGGGAGCAGTACTTC. Translating it yields CASSARTSGTGEQYF. Together with reference TRBV7-2 and TRBJ2-7, the CDR3 gives the full variable domain: GAGVSQSPSNKVTEKGKDVELRCDPISGHTALYWYRQSLGQGLEFLIYFQGNSAPDKSGLPSDRFSAERTGGSVSTLTIQRTQQEDSAVYLCASSARTSGTGEQYFGPGTRLTVT.

The chain combines TRBV21-1 with TRBJ1-5; TRBD1, as called in the table, went unchecked against the DNA. TRBV21-1 represents a pseudogene. This CDR3 contains 19 residues. This CDR3 reads CASSNPDSETIWGNQPQHF. The CDR3 bases are TGTGCCAGCAGCAATCCGGACAGCGAGACCATTTGGGGCAATCAGCCCCAGCATTTT.

This chain connects TRBV5-1 to TRBJ2-5; D is possibly TRBD1 (6 bases). Germline V lookup: CDR1 SGHRS, CDR2 YFSETQ. Deletions cut 5 bases from V and 3 bases from J, with 14 bases between. The CDR3 spans 14 residues. The CDR3 DNA sequence: TGCGCCAGCAGGCCCCTGGGACAAAAAGAGACCCAGTACTTC. It is translated as CASRPLGQKETQYF.

This clone was seen only a few times. The chain carries TRBV13 and TRBJ2-1; TRBD2 agrees at 8 bases. Germline CDR1 PRHDT, CDR2 FYEKMQ (reference sequence). The CDR3 is made up of 13 amino acids. V was pared by 1 base and J by 16 bases, with 9 bases of the junction left unmatched. DNA of the CDR3: TGTGCCAGCAGCTTAGCGGGACTAGGAAGTGTATTCTTC. It codes for CASSLAGLGSVFF.

The chain carries TRBV4-2 and TRBJ1-3, with 9 positions matching TRBD1. The CDR3 is 15 residues long. The V segment lost 0 bases and the J segment 5 bases; nucleotides outside the gene matches: 2. Germline V lookup: CDR1 LGHNA, CDR2 YNFKEQ. DNA for the CDR3: TGTGCCAGCAGCCAAGAGTACAGGGGGCGAAACACCATATATTTT. Translated: CASSQEYRGRNTIYF.

The V gene is TRBV15, the J gene TRBJ2-2, with D perhaps matching TRBD1 (6 bases). This CDR3 is built from 14 residues. V lost 8 bases and J lost 3, with 13 bases in between. Germline loops: CDR1 LNHNV, CDR2 YYDKDF (reference sequence). CDR3 in amino acids: CATQGITDTGELFF. The CDR3 nucleotides are TGTGCCACCCAGGGGATTACGGACACCGGGGAGCTGTTTTTT.

The V and J genes are TRBV30 and TRBJ1-4; tentatively, D is TRBD1 (5 bases). Germline CDR1 is GTSNPN and CDR2 is SVGIG (reference sequence). Trimming took off 1 base at V and 8 bases at J, with 11 bases between the two ends. The CDR3 is 13 residues long. CDR3 residues: CAWSEGAAEKLFF. For the CDR3, the DNA is TGTGCCTGGAGTGAAGGGGCGGCGGAAAAACTGTTTTTT.

V is TRBV7-8 and J is TRBJ1-5; 7 bases agree with TRBD1. CDR1 and CDR2 (germline): SGHVS, FQNEAQ. The CDR3 is made up of 16 amino acids. V lost 4 bases and J lost 0; bases outside the gene matches: 6. CDR3 residues: CASSSTGIYSNQPQHF. DNA for the CDR3: TGTGCCAGCAGCTCGACAGGGATTTATAGCAATCAGCCCCAGCATTTT.

The chain joins TRBV3-1 (or the pseudogene TRBV3-2) to TRBJ2-1; 15 positions agree with TRBD2. CDR3 length equals 17 residues. Germline CDR1 reads LGHDT; CDR2 reads YNNKEL (reference sequence). The junction had 4 bases not matched to a gene; V was cut back by 3 bases and J by 4 bases. CDR3 in DNA: TGTGCCAGCAGCCACCCGGGGACTAGCGGGAGGTACAATGAGCAGTTCTTC. Its translation is CASSHPGTSGRYNEQFF.

Only one count was recorded for this clone. This chain joins TRBV7-6 and TRBJ2-7, with TRBD1 matching 7 bases. This CDR3 region has 14 residues. Germline V gene data show CDR1 as SGHVS and CDR2 as FNYEAQ. Losses at the gene ends were 5 bases for V and 0 bases for J; bases not matched to a gene: 4. The CDR3 DNA is TGTGCCAGCAGCGAGACAGGGAGCTCCTACGAGCAGTACTTC. Translated: CASSETGSSYEQYF.

The sample holds a few counts of this clone. V gene TRBV7-2 combines with J gene TRBJ1-2; weak D call: TRBD1 (5 bases). The CDR3 runs 14 residues. The germline V and J ends were trimmed by 1 base and 8 bases, with 14 bases remaining between them. The germline gives CDR1 SGHTA, CDR2 FQGNSA. The CDR3 loop is CASSLDISGDGYTF. As DNA, the CDR3 is TGTGCCAGCAGCTTAGACATATCGGGGGACGGCTACACCTTC.

This clone was found a few times. The chain carries TRBV18 and TRBJ2-5, with 7 bases lining up with TRBD1. The junction had 5 bases not matched to a gene; V was cut back by 1 base and J by 6 bases. Germline assignment: CDR1 KGHSH and CDR2 LQKENI. The CDR3 length is 14 residues. The CDR3 protein is CASSPLAGGKTQYF. CDR3 bases: TGTGCCAGCTCACCACTTGCAGGGGGAAAGACCCAGTACTTC.

The genes are TRBV5-6 and TRBJ1-5; 9 bases line up with TRBD1. V shed 2 bases and J 4 bases; nucleotides not matched to a gene: 4. Germline CDR1 is SGHDT and CDR2 is YYEEEE. This CDR3 contains 15 residues. The CDR3 loop reads CASSLGQGRNQPQHF. The CDR3 bases are TGTGCCAGCAGCTTAGGACAGGGGAGAAATCAGCCCCAGCATTTT.

J is TRBJ2-5 and V is TRBV7-2; possibly TRBD2 for D (5 bases). Germline assignment: CDR1 SGHTA and CDR2 FQGNSA. The V gene lost 3 bases and the J gene lost 4 bases, with 15 bases spanning the gap. The CDR3 is 15 residues long. The DNA for the CDR3 is TGTGCCAGCAGCTTCGGCAATAGCGTACGAGAGACCCAGTACTTC. Protein: CASSFGNSVRETQYF.

The rearrangement links TRBV11-2 to TRBJ1-1, with 7 bases matching TRBD1. CDR1 SGHAT and CDR2 FQNNGV come from the germline V gene. CDR3 length: 14 amino acids. The junction had 5 bases not matched to a gene; V was cut back by 0 bases and J by 7 bases. The CDR3 DNA reads TGTGCCAGCAGCTTAGACGGGACAGCCCTTGAAGCTTTCTTT. Translated, it gives CASSLDGTALEAFF.

A few counts support this clone. The chain joins TRBV21-1 to TRBJ1-1; the D call TRBD1 from the table was never checked on the DNA. TRBV21-1 is deemed a pseudogene. The CDR3 consists of 15 residues. The CDR3 sequence: CASSDPGTMNTEAFF. CDR3 DNA: TGTGCCAGCAGCGACCCAGGAACGATGAACACTGAAGCTTTCTTT.

This chain joins TRBV14 and TRBJ2-3; D is perhaps TRBD1 (5 bases). The CDR3 has 15 amino acids. CDR1 and CDR2 from the germline V gene are SGHDN and FVKESK. V dropped 4 bases and J dropped 2 bases, with 13 bases sitting between them. CDR3 bases: TGTGCCAGCAGCCGGGGCAGTACCTTCACAGATACGCAGTATTTT. It is translated as CASSRGSTFTDTQYF.

The CDR3 sequence: CAWSGTVAGRTEAFF. In DNA form, the CDR3 reads TGTGCCTGGAGTGGAACGGTGGCAGGAAGAACTGAAGCTTTCTTT. This chain links TRBV30 with TRBJ1-1; D is unresolved. The CDR3 runs 15 residues. The ends were cut back, 1 base at V and 5 bases at J, with 17 bases in the middle. Germline V gene lookup returns CDR1 GTSNPN and CDR2 SVGIG (reference sequence). The full variable domain, its missing parts supplied by reference TRBV30 and TRBJ1-1, is SQTIHQWPATLVQPVGSPLSLECTVEGTSNPNLYWYRQAAGRGLQLLFYSVGIGQISSEVPQNLSASRPQDRQFILSSKKLLLSDSGFYLCAWSGTVAGRTEAFFGQGTRLTVV.

V usage is TRBV30 and J usage is TRBJ1-5; tentatively, D is TRBD1 (5 bases). Germline CDR1 reads GTSNPN; CDR2 reads SVGIG (reference sequence). The germline V and J ends were trimmed by 3 bases and 7 bases, with 13 bases remaining between them. The CDR3 contains 13 residues. The CDR3 sequence is CAWSSQVNQPQHF. The CDR3 DNA reads as TGTGCCTGGAGCTCACAGGTAAACCAGCCCCAGCATTTT. Variable domain in full (rest from reference TRBV30 and TRBJ1-5): SQTIHQWPATLVQPVGSPLSLECTVEGTSNPNLYWYRQAAGRGLQLLFYSVGIGQISSEVPQNLSASRPQDRQFILSSKKLLLSDSGFYLCAWSSQVNQPQHFGDGTRLSIL.

The chain couples TRBV4-2 to TRBJ2-4; 7 bases map to TRBD2. V dropped 1 base and J dropped 5; count of bases not matched to a gene: 8. Germline V CDR1 and CDR2: LGHNA, YNFKEQ. The CDR3 spans 16 residues. CDR3 sequence: CASSQGEGLAENIQYF. The DNA for the CDR3 is TGTGCCAGCAGCCAAGGGGAGGGCCTAGCGGAAAACATTCAGTACTTC.